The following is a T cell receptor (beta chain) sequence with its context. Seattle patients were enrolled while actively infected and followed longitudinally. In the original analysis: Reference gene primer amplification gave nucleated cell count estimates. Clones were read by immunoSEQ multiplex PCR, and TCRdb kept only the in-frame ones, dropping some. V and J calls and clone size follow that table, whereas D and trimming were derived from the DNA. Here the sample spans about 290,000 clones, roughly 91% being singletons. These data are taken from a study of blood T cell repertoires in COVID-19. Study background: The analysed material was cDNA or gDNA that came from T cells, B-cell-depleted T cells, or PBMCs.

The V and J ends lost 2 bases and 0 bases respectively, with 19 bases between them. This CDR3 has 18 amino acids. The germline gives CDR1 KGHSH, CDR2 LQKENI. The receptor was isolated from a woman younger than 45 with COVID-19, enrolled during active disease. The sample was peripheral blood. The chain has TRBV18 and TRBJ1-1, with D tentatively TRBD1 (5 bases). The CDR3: CASSPAGRVNWVNTEAFF. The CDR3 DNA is TGTGCCAGCTCACCAGCCGGCAGGGTTAATTGGGTGAACACTGAAGCTTTCTTT.